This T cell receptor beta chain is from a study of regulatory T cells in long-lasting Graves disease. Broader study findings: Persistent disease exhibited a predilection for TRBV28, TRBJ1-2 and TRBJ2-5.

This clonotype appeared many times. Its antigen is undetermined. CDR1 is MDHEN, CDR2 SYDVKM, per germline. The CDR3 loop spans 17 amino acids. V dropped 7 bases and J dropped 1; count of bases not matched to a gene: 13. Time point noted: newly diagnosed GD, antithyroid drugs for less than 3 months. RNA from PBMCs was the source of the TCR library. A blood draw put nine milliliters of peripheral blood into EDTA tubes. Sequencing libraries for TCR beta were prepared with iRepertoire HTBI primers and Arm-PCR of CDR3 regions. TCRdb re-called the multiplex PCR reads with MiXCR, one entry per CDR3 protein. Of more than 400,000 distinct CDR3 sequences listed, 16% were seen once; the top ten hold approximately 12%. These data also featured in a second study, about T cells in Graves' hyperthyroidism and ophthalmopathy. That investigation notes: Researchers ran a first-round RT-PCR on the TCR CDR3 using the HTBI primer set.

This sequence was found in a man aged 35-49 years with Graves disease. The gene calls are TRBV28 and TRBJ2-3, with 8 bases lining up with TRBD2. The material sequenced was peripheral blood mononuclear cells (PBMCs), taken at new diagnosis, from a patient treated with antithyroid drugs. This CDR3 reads CASTYLSGSIRTDTQYF. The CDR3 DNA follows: TGTGCCAGCACCTACCTCAGCGGGAGCATCCGCACAGATACGCAGTATTTT. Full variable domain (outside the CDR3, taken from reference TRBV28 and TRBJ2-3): DVKVTQSSRYLVKRTGEKVFLECVQDMDHENMFWYRQDPGLGLRLIYFSYDVKMKEKGDIPEGYSVSREKKERFSLILESASTNQTSMYLCASTYLSGSIRTDTQYFGPGTRLTVL.